This entry features one T cell receptor (beta chain) sequence. The V gene end was trimmed by 1 base and the J gene end by 6 bases; junction bases not matched to a gene: 8. The CDR3 length is 15 residues. Germline values: CDR1 SGHNT, CDR2 YENEEA. The entry originates in a study of OX40 agonist ivuxolimab in advanced cancers. About the research overall: Every 2 weeks, patients got intravenous ivuxolimab at one of six dose levels (0.01-10 mg/kg).

The method was immunoSEQ multiplex PCR; TCRdb's version includes in-frame clones alone and lacks a portion of them. The data contain some 33,000 clones, about 81% of them seen just once; the ten biggest clones take up roughly 20%. This chain joins TRBV11-3 and TRBJ2-7; 8 bases agree with TRBD1. The material sequenced was CD4+ or CD8+ T cells sorted from blood, taken in a trial of the OX40 agonist ivuxolimab. This sequence was found in an adult with an advanced solid tumor such as melanoma, head and neck, liver or kidney cancer. The CDR3 spells CASSLAAGGASEQYF. The CDR3 DNA follows: TGTGCCAGCAGCTTAGCGGCAGGGGGCGCTTCCGAGCAGTACTTC.